This T cell receptor (beta chain) was captured by sequencing in a study of PD-1 blockade in classical Hodgkin lymphoma. Documented time point: cycle 4 day 1 (C4D1), after more than five weeks of nivolumab. There was relapse after autologous stem cell transplantation in every patient, and there was variation in brentuximab vedotin exposure. The V gene's germline CDR1 is SGDLS and CDR2 YYNGEE. The germline V and J ends were trimmed by 2 bases and 8 bases, with 14 bases remaining between them. This CDR3 region has 14 residues. Sequencing was performed with immunoSEQ multiplex PCR; in TCRdb, only in-frame clones are kept and a portion is missing. The table includes more than 20,000 clones, about 70% detected once.

The V call is TRBV9, the J call TRBJ2-1; D remains unclear. The TCR was taken from a human donor with classical Hodgkin lymphoma. This specimen was peripheral blood mononuclear cells (PBMCs), taken before the fourth cycle of nivolumab. CDR3 nucleotide sequence: TGTGCCAGCAGCGTCGGTTTACATGTTTATGAGCAGTTCTTC. This codes for CASSVGLHVYEQFF.